Below, 8 T cell receptor beta chains from the same sample are listed, as sequenced in a study of graft-versus-host responses after intestinal transplantation. Their antigen targets remain unknown. Only in-frame clones appear in the TCRdb table, and some are missing; sequencing was by immunoSEQ multiplex PCR. The profile shows tens of thousands of clones, under 95% of them singletons. Sequenced material: unstimulated CD8+ T cells sorted from spleen or lymph node cells, taken before intestinal transplant. These TCRs come from a human donor who received an intestinal transplant.

The DNA for the CDR3 is TGTGCCATCGGTCTAGCGGGCAAAGATACGCAGTATTTT. This codes for CAIGLAGKDTQYF. The J gene is TRBJ2-3, the V gene TRBV10-3, with TRBD2 matching over 8 bases. The CDR3 is 13 residues long. Germline trimming cut 8 bases from V and 5 bases from J; bases unmatched to any gene: 6. Germline V gene lookup returns CDR1 ENHRY and CDR2 SYGVKD.

This chain connects TRBV6-5 to TRBJ2-3; 9 bases fit TRBD2. The J segment lost 3 bases and the V segment lost 4 bases, leaving 5 bases of the junction unmatched. The length of the CDR3 is 15 residues. The germline gives CDR1 MNHEY, CDR2 SVGAGI. The CDR3 bases are TGTGCCAGCAGTTGGAGTAGCGGGGGAACAGATACGCAGTATTTT. This sequence encodes CASSWSSGGTDTQYF.

The chain links TRBV4-1 to TRBJ1-5; 7 bases are a match to TRBD1. This CDR3 is built from 14 residues. In germline, CDR1 is MGHRA, CDR2 YSYEKL. The J segment lost 6 bases and the V segment lost 0 bases, leaving 2 bases of the junction unmatched. CDR3 sequence reads: CASSQDRGAQPQHF. The CDR3 DNA reads TGCGCCAGCAGCCAAGACAGGGGGGCTCAGCCCCAGCATTTT.

The CDR3: CASGLGSDNEQFF. CDR3 coding DNA: TGTGCTAGTGGTTTGGGCAGCGACAATGAGCAGTTCTTC. The genes are TRBV12-5 and TRBJ2-1; D not resolved. Germline CDR1 is LGHNT and CDR2 is FRNRAP. This CDR3 spans 13 amino acids. Trimming cost V 1 base and J 5 bases, with 6 bases left between them.

CDR3 amino acids: CASSPGPGGLPYNEQFF. CDR3 DNA: TGTGCCAGCAGCCCTGGCCCCGGGGGTCTCCCCTACAATGAGCAGTTCTTC. The chain links TRBV11-2 to TRBJ2-1, with a weak D call TRBD2 (6 bases). Looked up from germline, CDR1 is SGHAT and CDR2 is FQNNGV. This CDR3 region has 17 residues. Trimming pared 5 bases from V and 2 bases from J, leaving 19 bases between.

CDR3 coding DNA: TGTGCCAGCAGCCCCCGCAGGGGGTACGAGCAGTACTTC. This codes for CASSPRRGYEQYF. The chain joins TRBV27 to TRBJ2-7; TRBD1 matches 7 bases. The V segment lost 6 bases and the J segment 4 bases; nucleotides outside the gene matches: 6. Germline values: CDR1 MNHEY, CDR2 SMNVEV (reference sequence). The CDR3 length is 13 residues.

The V call is TRBV30, the J call TRBJ2-7, with D possibly TRBD2 on 5 matching bases. The germline V gene encodes CDR1 GTSNPN and CDR2 SVGIG (reference sequence). Between the trimmed V and J ends, which lost 4 bases and 2 bases, there was a span of 12 bases. CDR3 size: 13 residues. The CDR3 here is CAWTGRATYEQYF. DNA for the CDR3: TGTGCCTGGACGGGAAGGGCGACCTACGAGCAGTACTTC.

A remark on this clone: The junction and the germline gene differ at one end; a read error may be behind it. The chain links TRBV7-2 to TRBJ2-2; TRBD2 is a possible D gene (5 bases). CDR1 and CDR2 (germline): SGHTA, FQGNSA. This CDR3 is built from 15 residues. In nucleotides, the CDR3 is TGTGCCAGCAGCTTAGCCACAATGAACACCGGGGAGCTGTCTTTT. This translates into CASSLATMNTGELSF.